The T cell receptor (beta chain) under discussion was sequenced for a study of cytomegalovirus exposure and HLA in healthy donors. Study-level points and caveats: The study reported that TCR beta sequences accurately predicted HLA-A and HLA-B alleles in most subjects. Presence/absence analyses treated sequencing depth as roughly uniform across donors.

Between the trimmed V and J ends, which lost 3 bases and 3 bases, there was a span of 11 bases. This CDR3 is built from 14 residues. CDR1 and CDR2 from the germline V gene are SEHNR and FQNEAQ (reference sequence). PCR involved 60 Vbeta and 13 Jbeta primers. Clones were read by immunoSEQ multiplex PCR, and TCRdb kept only the in-frame ones, dropping some. The sample has 140,000 to 150,000 clones; about 73% are singletons. Remarks on this clone: Its antigen is undetermined.

The source is a woman aged 55-75 years in good health and CMV-seropositive. The chain has TRBV7-9 and TRBJ1-1, with D possibly being TRBD1 (6 bases). Specimen: PBMCs. The CDR3 DNA is TGTGCCAGCAGCTTTGCAGGGGCGGACACTGAAGCTTTCTTT. Translating it yields CASSFAGADTEAFF.